This TCR beta chain was documented in a study of blood T cell repertoires in COVID-19 (TCRdb year 2020). For the study in its entirety: Collaborator samples came from the United States, Italy and Spain and covered acute and convalescent phases of COVID-19. The material from the prospective study consisted of cDNA or gDNA derived from T cells, B-cell-depleted T cells, or PBMCs. Deeply sampled blood TCRbeta repertoires from subjects exposed to, actively infected with, or recovered from COVID-19 were included in the dataset. The repertoires were released in a freely available public database intended as a resource for research on the immune response to SARS-CoV-2. The samples were drawn from two sources: the first 160 participants of the ongoing ImmuneRACE study, and over 1,000 subjects contributed by 6 global collaborators. Nearly every sample came with metadata listing a de-identified subject ID, COVID-19 status, age in years and sex. Where available, HLA class I and class II types were taken from metadata supplied by the sample provider and were not determined by assay-based typing. Summary of the overall study and its limitations: The amount of clinical and demographic metadata varied by source and participant and was provided uncurated.

The CDR1 and CDR2 encoded by the germline V gene (reference sequence) are LGHDT and YNNKEL. Here V drops 1 base and J drops 6 bases, and the junction holds 7 bases not matched to any gene. The CDR3, cysteine through phenylalanine, is 18 amino acids long. Only CDR3 DNA is held: 54 bases, read in frame from base 1. TCRbeta CDR3 regions were amplified from genomic DNA using the immunoSEQ Assay, a bias-controlled multiplex PCR. The authors processed their data as follows. The number of nucleated cells in each sample was estimated by amplification of reference gene primers within the assay. To quantify the absolute abundance of each unique TCRbeta CDR3 rearrangement, sequence reads were collapsed and filtered. For each sample, productive Simpson clonality was calculated as the square root of Simpson's diversity index across productive rearrangements. Drawn from immuneACCESS, this table holds only the in-frame rearrangements with V and J called that TCRdb kept. Clones are partly lost; checked studies trace under half to an unresolved V gene and leave the rest unexplained. D and trimming were read from the DNA, whereas the V and J calls and clone size are those reported in that table. Within this sample are approximately 340,000 clones, with approximately 89% of them counted one time only. About 0.9% of the sample lies in the top ten.

A word on this clone: Its binding antigen is unknown. The input lacks base qualities; no much larger clone sits a single base away.

Participants in the prospective study were enrolled through a virtual design, were aged roughly 18 to 100 years, and lived in 20 to 30 United States geographic areas. Cohort assignment in the prospective study relied on participant-reported clinical history from a screening survey and a study questionnaire. Exposed participants had been in contact with someone with a PCR-confirmed or clinician-diagnosed COVID-19 case within 2 weeks of study entry. Each participant in the prospective study had whole blood, serum and a nasopharyngeal or oropharyngeal swab collected by mobile phlebotomists. Participants in the prospective study had the option to provide additional blood draws and questionnaires over a roughly two-month period. Prospective study blood samples were shipped either frozen or at room temperature before DNA extraction.

This TCR came from a woman aged 35 to 49 who had been exposed to COVID-19. Sequencing input: PBMCs or T cells enriched from blood (not recorded which). Rearrangement joined TRBV3-1 (or the pseudogene TRBV3-2) to TRBJ2-2, with 14 junctional bases fitting TRBD2. The CDR3 protein sequence reads: CASSQGGLAGVMSGELFF. The base sequence is TGTGCCAGCAGCCAAGGGGGACTAGCGGGAGTAATGTCCGGGGAGCTGTTTTTT.